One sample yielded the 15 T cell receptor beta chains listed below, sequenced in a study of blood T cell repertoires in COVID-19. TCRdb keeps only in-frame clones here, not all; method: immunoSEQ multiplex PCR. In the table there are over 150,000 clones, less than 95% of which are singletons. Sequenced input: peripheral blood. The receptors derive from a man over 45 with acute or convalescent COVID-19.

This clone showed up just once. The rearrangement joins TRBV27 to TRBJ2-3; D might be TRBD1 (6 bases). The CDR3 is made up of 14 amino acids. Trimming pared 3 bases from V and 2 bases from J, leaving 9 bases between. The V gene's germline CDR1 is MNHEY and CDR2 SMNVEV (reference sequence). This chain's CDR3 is CASSFRQATDTQYF. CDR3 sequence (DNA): TGTGCCAGCAGTTTCCGACAGGCCACAGATACGCAGTATTTT.

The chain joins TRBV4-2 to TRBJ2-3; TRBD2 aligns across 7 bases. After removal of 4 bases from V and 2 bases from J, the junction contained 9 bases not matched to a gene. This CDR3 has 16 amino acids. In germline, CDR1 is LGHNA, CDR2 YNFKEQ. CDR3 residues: CASSLTGGGTTDTQYF. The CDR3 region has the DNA TGTGCCAGCAGCCTTACGGGGGGAGGGACCACAGATACGCAGTATTTT.

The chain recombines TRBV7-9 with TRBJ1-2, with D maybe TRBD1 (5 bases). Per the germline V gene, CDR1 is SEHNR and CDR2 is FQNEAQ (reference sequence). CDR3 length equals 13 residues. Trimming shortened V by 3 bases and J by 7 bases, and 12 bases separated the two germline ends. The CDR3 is CASSFQFQGGYTF. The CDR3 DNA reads TGTGCCAGCAGCTTTCAATTTCAGGGTGGCTACACCTTC.

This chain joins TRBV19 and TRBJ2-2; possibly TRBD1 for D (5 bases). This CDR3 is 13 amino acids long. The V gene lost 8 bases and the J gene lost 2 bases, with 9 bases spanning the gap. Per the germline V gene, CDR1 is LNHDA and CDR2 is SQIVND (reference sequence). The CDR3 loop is CASYDRNTGELFF. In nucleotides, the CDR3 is TGTGCCAGTTACGACAGAAACACCGGGGAGCTGTTTTTT.

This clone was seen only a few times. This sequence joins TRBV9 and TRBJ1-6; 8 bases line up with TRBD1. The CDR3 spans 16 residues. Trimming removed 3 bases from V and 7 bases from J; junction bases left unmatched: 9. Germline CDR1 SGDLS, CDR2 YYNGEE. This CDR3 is CASSAVGTGLNSPLHF. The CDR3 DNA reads TGTGCCAGCAGCGCCGTAGGGACAGGACTAAATTCACCCCTCCACTTT.

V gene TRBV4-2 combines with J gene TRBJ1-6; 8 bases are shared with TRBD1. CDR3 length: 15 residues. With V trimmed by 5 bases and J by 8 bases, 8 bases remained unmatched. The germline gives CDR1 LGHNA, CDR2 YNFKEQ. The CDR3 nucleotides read TGTGCCAGCAGCATTCGCAGGGGGCGGGATTCACCCCTCCACTTT. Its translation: CASSIRRGRDSPLHF.

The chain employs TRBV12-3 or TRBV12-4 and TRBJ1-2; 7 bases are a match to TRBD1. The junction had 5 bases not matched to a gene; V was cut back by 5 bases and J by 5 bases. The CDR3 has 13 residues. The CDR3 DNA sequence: TGTGCCAGCAGTGACTGGACAGGTTATGGCTACACCTTC. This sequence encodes CASSDWTGYGYTF.

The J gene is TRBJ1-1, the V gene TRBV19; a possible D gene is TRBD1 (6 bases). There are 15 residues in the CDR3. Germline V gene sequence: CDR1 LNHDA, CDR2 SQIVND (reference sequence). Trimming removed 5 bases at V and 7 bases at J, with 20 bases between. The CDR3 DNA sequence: TGTGCCAGTAGTCTTCCGACAGGTTCGTGGGGTGAAGCTTTCTTT. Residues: CASSLPTGSWGEAFF.

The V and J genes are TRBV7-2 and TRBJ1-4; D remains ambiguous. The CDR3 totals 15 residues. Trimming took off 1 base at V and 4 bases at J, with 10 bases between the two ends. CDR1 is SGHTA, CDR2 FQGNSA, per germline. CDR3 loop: CASSLGGVLNEKLFF. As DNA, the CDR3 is TGTGCCAGCAGCTTAGGCGGAGTACTTAATGAAAAACTGTTTTTT.

For the CDR3, the DNA is TGTGCCAGCAGTGAAGCGGTAGTAGTTAATGAAAAACTGTTTTTT. Amino acids: CASSEAVVVNEKLFF. This rearrangement joins TRBV2 to TRBJ1-4; no definite D call. V dropped 0 bases and J dropped 4 bases, with 9 bases sitting between them. The CDR3 has 15 residues. Germline values: CDR1 SNHLY, CDR2 FYNNEI.

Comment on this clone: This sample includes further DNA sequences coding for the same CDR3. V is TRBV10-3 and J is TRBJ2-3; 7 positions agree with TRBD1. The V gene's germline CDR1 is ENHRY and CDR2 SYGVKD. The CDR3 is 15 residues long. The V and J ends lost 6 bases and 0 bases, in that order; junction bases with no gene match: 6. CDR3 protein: CAIRGGQTSTDTQYF. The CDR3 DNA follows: TGTGCCATCAGAGGGGGACAGACTAGCACAGATACGCAGTATTTT.

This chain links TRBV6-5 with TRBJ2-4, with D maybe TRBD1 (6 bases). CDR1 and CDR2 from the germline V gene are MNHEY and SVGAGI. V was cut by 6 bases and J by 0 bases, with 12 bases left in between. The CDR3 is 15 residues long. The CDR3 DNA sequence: TGTGCCAGCAGGTGGACAGTTTTAGCCAAAAACATTCAGTACTTC. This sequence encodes CASRWTVLAKNIQYF.

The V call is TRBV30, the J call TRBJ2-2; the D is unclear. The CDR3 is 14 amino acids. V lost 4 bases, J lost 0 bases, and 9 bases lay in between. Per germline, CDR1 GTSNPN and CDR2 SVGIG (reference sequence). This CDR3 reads CAWNLIANTGELFF. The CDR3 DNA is TGTGCCTGGAACCTTATAGCGAACACCGGGGAGCTGTTTTTT.

The CDR3 spells CASSFRGVPVETQYF. DNA of the CDR3: TGCGCCAGCAGCTTCCGGGGTGTTCCAGTGGAGACCCAGTACTTC. The chain employs TRBV5-1 and TRBJ2-5; D is possibly TRBD2 (5 bases). Per the germline V gene, CDR1 is SGHRS and CDR2 is YFSETQ. The CDR3 is made up of 15 amino acids. V was trimmed by 2 bases and J by 5 bases, leaving 16 bases between them.

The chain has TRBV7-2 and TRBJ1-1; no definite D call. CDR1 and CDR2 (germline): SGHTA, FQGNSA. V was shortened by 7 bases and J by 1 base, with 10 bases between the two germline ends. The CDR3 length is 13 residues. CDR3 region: CASTVSGNTEAFF. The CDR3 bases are TGTGCCAGCACCGTCTCGGGGAACACTGAAGCTTTCTTT.